This T cell receptor beta chain was sequenced during a study of blood T cell repertoires in COVID-19. For the study at large: Samples came from the United States, Italy and Spain, spanning acute and convalescent COVID-19.

Assay: immunoSEQ multiplex PCR; the TCRdb copy retains only in-frame clones and omits some. The sample holds 150,000 to 200,000 clones, over 85% seen once. The germline V gene encodes CDR1 SGHRS and CDR2 YFSETQ. The CDR3 spans 17 residues. With 2 bases clipped from V and 5 bases from J, the junction kept 7 bases outside the gene matches. The source is a woman aged 50 to 60 with acute or convalescent COVID-19. This chain uses TRBV5-1 with TRBJ2-3, with 14 positions matching TRBD2. Sequenced material: peripheral blood. The CDR3 region has the DNA TGCGCCAGCAGCTTCGGGACTAGCGGGGGCCGGGGAGATACGCAGTATTTT. Translation gives CASSFGTSGGRGDTQYF.